Following are 17 T cell receptor beta chains from one sample sequenced in a study of identical twins' blood T cells. MiXCR was run by TCRdb on the 5' RACE reads, yielding one entry per CDR3 protein. The profile shows 350,000 to 400,000 distinct CDR3 sequences, over 25% of them singletons. The sample was PBMCs. These receptors were taken from a woman between 18 and 49 years old in good health.

V and J are TRBV10-3 and TRBJ2-1; TRBD2 matches at 13 bases. CDR1 ENHRY and CDR2 SYGVKD come from the germline V gene. V dropped 4 bases and J dropped 9; count of bases not matched to a gene: 3. The CDR3 loop spans 14 amino acids. The CDR3, as DNA: TGTGCCATCAGTGGGGGACTAGCGGGAATTGAGCAGTTCTTC. Amino acids: CAISGGLAGIEQFF.

This chain uses TRBV7-9 with TRBJ2-7, with TRBD2 identical over 7 bases. CDR1 and CDR2 (germline): SEHNR, FQNEAQ (reference sequence). The CDR3 runs to 15 residues. V lost 6 bases, J lost 3 bases, and 11 bases stayed unmatched. The CDR3 is CASSGGEQEVYEQYF. The CDR3 DNA sequence: TGTGCCAGCAGTGGGGGGGAACAGGAGGTCTACGAGCAGTACTTC.

The chain couples TRBV18 to TRBJ1-1, with 8 bases matching TRBD1. This CDR3 is built from 14 residues. CDR1 is KGHSH, CDR2 LQKENI, per germline. The J segment lost 10 bases and the V segment lost 5 bases, leaving 12 bases of the junction unmatched. As DNA, the CDR3 is TGTGCCAGCTCAGAAGGACAGGGAAGCCGAGGAGCTTTCTTT. Amino acid sequence: CASSEGQGSRGAFF.

The V gene is TRBV6-6, the J gene TRBJ2-2, with D perhaps being TRBD1 or TRBD2 (5 bases each). Looked up from germline, CDR1 is MNHNY and CDR2 is SVGAGI (reference sequence). Trimming took off 8 bases at V and 0 bases at J, with 19 bases between the two ends. The CDR3 runs to 17 residues. The DNA for the CDR3 is TGTGCCAGCCGAATCAGCGCCGGGGCCTCGAACACCGGGGAGCTGTTTTTT. Protein product: CASRISAGASNTGELFF.

This clonotype was recorded a few times. The CDR3 DNA sequence: TGTGCCAGCAGCCAAGAGACCAGAGGCGAGCAGTACTTC. Translating it yields CASSQETRGEQYF. The rearrangement links TRBV4-2 to TRBJ2-7; D is undetermined. Per the germline V gene, CDR1 is LGHNA and CDR2 is YNFKEQ. The germline V and J ends were trimmed by 0 bases and 6 bases, with 9 bases remaining between them. This CDR3 spans 13 amino acids.

In its sample, this clonotype was seen a few times. J is TRBJ2-7 and V is TRBV5-1; 7 nucleotides match TRBD1. J gave up 5 bases and V 8 bases, and 4 bases lay outside the gene matches. The CDR3 totals 11 residues. Germline V lookup: CDR1 SGHRS, CDR2 YFSETQ. CDR3 region: CASTTGNEQYF. The CDR3 nucleotides read TGCGCCAGTACGACAGGGAACGAGCAGTACTTC.

In this sample, this clonotype turned up a few times. This sequence joins TRBV5-1 and TRBJ2-3, with D possibly being TRBD2 (6 bases). The length of the CDR3 is 17 residues. In germline, CDR1 is SGHRS, CDR2 YFSETQ. V gave up 4 bases and J gave up 5 bases, with 23 bases separating them. The CDR3, as DNA: TGCGCCAGCAGCATGGGACTTCTAGCCGTAGGTAAAGATACGCAGTATTTT. This sequence encodes CASSMGLLAVGKDTQYF.

This clonotype was picked up a small number of times. The J gene is TRBJ2-3, the V gene TRBV20-1, with a weak D call TRBD2 (5 bases). The CDR3 is 16 residues long. The V and J ends lost 4 bases and 3 bases respectively, with 20 bases between them. The germline V gene has CDR1 DFQATT and CDR2 SNEGSKA (reference sequence). This CDR3 is CSATKGPSRSTDTQYF. Here the CDR3 DNA reads TGCAGTGCTACCAAAGGGCCTAGCAGATCAACAGATACGCAGTATTTT.

As to this clonotype: A read error may explain this, as a much larger clone is one base away. V gene TRBV29-1 combines with J gene TRBJ1-4; no definite D call. The CDR3 contains 12 residues. The germline V gene has CDR1 SQVTM and CDR2 ANQGSEA. The CDR3 coding sequence is TGCGGCGCGCCCGGACCGAATGAAAAACTGTTTTTT. This encodes CGAPGPNEKLFF. The whole variable domain, remainder taken from reference TRBV29-1 and TRBJ1-4, is SAVISQKPSRDICQRGTSLTIQCQVDSQVTMMFWYRQQPGQSLTLIATANQGSEATYESGFVIDKFPISRPNLTFSTLTVSNMSPEDSSIYLCGAPGPNEKLFFGSGTQLSVL.

The chain has TRBV4-3 and TRBJ1-1; unclear D gene. With 0 bases removed from V and 5 bases from J, the gap between germline ends came to 7 bases. The CDR3 runs 13 residues. In germline, CDR1 is LGHNA, CDR2 YSLEER. Here the CDR3 reads CASSQDRRTEAFF. CDR3 in DNA: TGCGCCAGCAGCCAAGATCGACGAACTGAAGCTTTCTTT.

The table lists this clonotype with many counts. The gene calls are TRBV29-1 and TRBJ2-2, with D maybe TRBD2 (5 bases). Germline assignment: CDR1 SQVTM and CDR2 ANQGSEA. CDR3 size: 13 residues. With 5 bases removed from V and 4 bases from J, the gap between germline ends came to 11 bases. CDR3 in amino acids: CSVRRVRTGELFF. The CDR3 DNA follows: TGCAGCGTTCGGCGGGTACGCACCGGGGAGCTGTTTTTT.

Of note for this clonotype: It may be a read error: a sequence one base away is much more abundant. The gene calls are TRBV29-1 and TRBJ1-1; no clear D gene. The germline CDR1 and CDR2 sequences are SQVTM and ANQGSEA. This CDR3 is built from 12 residues. The germline V and J ends were trimmed by 7 bases and 3 bases, with 12 bases remaining between them. The CDR3: CSGRGCDTEAFF. CDR3 coding DNA: TGCAGCGGGAGAGGGTGCGACACTGAAGCTTTCTTT.

This clonotype showed up just a few times. The chain recombines TRBV11-2 with TRBJ1-1, with 8 bases lining up with TRBD1. The trim removed 5 bases at V and 1 base at J, leaving 9 bases unmatched. The germline CDR1 and CDR2 sequences are SGHAT and FQNNGV. There are 16 residues in the CDR3. This CDR3 is CASSPRTGQRNTEAFF. CDR3 DNA sequence: TGTGCCAGCAGCCCGAGGACAGGGCAAAGGAACACTGAAGCTTTCTTT.

CDR3 sequence: CASSSRPDTEAFF. The CDR3 coding sequence is TGCGCCAGCAGCTCCCGACCTGACACTGAAGCTTTCTTT. J is TRBJ1-1 and V is TRBV5-1; D ambiguous. Germline lookup yields CDR1 SGHRS and CDR2 YFSETQ. CDR3 length equals 13 residues. Trimming took 3 bases from V and 3 from J, leaving 9 bases between them.

The chain combines TRBV5-1 with TRBJ1-2; 10 bases line up with TRBD1. Germline V gene sequence: CDR1 SGHRS, CDR2 YFSETQ. The CDR3 runs to 13 residues. J gave up 7 bases and V 4 bases, and 4 bases lay outside the gene matches. In DNA form, the CDR3 reads TGCGCCAGCAGCCCCCGGGACAGGGGTGGCTACACCTTC. This sequence encodes CASSPRDRGGYTF.

This clonotype was seen a few times. This chain joins TRBV28 and TRBJ1-2; possibly TRBD1 for D (6 bases). The germline V and J ends were trimmed by 8 bases and 2 bases, with 12 bases remaining between them. This CDR3 has 13 residues. Germline assignment: CDR1 MDHEN and CDR2 SYDVKM. Written as DNA, the CDR3 is TGTGCCAGCGCAACAGGGCAAAACTATGGCTACACCTTC. Its translation: CASATGQNYGYTF.

This clonotype was recorded many times. This chain uses TRBV6-2 or TRBV6-3 with TRBJ1-5, with 7 bases fitting TRBD1. The CDR3 is made up of 15 amino acids. CDR1 and CDR2 from the germline V gene are MNHEY and SVGEGT. With V trimmed by 4 bases and J by 5 bases, 8 bases remained unmatched. CDR3 loop: CASSLTGKEYQPQHF. Written as DNA, the CDR3 is TGTGCCAGCAGTTTGACAGGGAAGGAATATCAGCCCCAGCATTTT.